Listed below are T cell receptor beta chains from one sample, sequenced in a study of T cell repertoires in cytomegalovirus infection. Via MiXCR, TCRdb re-called the reads, giving one row per CDR3 protein. The table has about 280,000 distinct CDR3 sequences, less than 25% seen once. No antigen has been assigned to these receptors. Specimen: cultured PBMCs, collected from culture after CMV antigen stimulation. The receptors originated from a human donor in good health (CMV status not recorded). Some clones in this sample may be carry-over from other donors' samples. The CDR3 runs from the conserved cysteine through the conserved F or W. D genes are given only for firm matches. Part of the rows lack a size; the others show once, few, many or a class for expanded clones.

TRBJ2-3 . TRBD2 TRBV5-1 CASSRGRGGSTDTQYF TGCGCCAGCAGCCGAGGCCGGGGGGGAAGCACAGATACGCAGTATTTT
TRBJ2-3 many TRBD2 TRBV7-2 CASSSGGGRDTQYF TGTGCCAGCAGCTCGGGGGGAGGGAGAGATACGCAGTATTTT
TRBJ2-7 few TRBD1 TRBV27 CASSWDSFYEQYF TGTGCCAGCAGCTGGGACAGCTTCTACGAGCAGTACTTC
TRBJ1-1 few . TRBV27 CASSFIVSAFF TGTGCCAGCAGTTTCATCGTCTCGGCTTTCTTT
TRBJ2-2 many . TRBV7-8 CASSLLGRAFDTGELFF TGTGCCAGCAGCTTATTGGGCAGGGCCTTTGACACCGGGGAGCTGTTTTTT
TRBJ1-1 few TRBD1 TRBV20-1 CSAAPGQLNTEAFF TGCAGTGCTGCTCCGGGACAGCTGAACACTGAAGCTTTCTTT
TRBJ2-7 many . TRBV7-2 CASSPETVGGWEQYF TGTGCCAGCAGCCCTGAGACAGTAGGGGGGTGGGAGCAGTACTTC
TRBJ2-7 once TRBD1 TRBV20-1 CSAERGGGNEQYF TGCAGTGCCGAGAGAGGGGGCGGAAACGAGCAGTACTTC
TRBJ2-2 . . TRBV6-2/TRBV6-3 CASSRMGTGELFF TGTGCCAGCAGTCGGATGGGGACCGGGGAGCTGTTTTTT
TRBJ1-3 . . TRBV5-1 CASSSDGGRSGNTIYF TGCGCCAGCAGCTCCGACGGGGGAAGATCTGGAAACACCATATATTTT
TRBJ2-6 many TRBD2 TRBV6-5 CASRPGLAGANVLTF TGTGCCAGCAGGCCGGGACTAGCTGGGGCCAACGTCCTGACTTTC
TRBJ2-2 few . TRBV19 CASTFWTDHTGELFF TGTGCCAGTACGTTCTGGACAGACCACACCGGGGAGCTGTTTTTT
TRBJ1-6 . . TRBV19 CASSFSSTGYNSPHHF TGTGCCAGTAGTTTCTCCTCGACGGGTTATAATTCACCCCACCACTTT
TRBJ2-3 many TRBD1 TRBV19 CASSGPGQSTDTQYF TGTGCCAGTAGCGGTCCGGGACAGAGCACAGATACGCAGTATTTT
TRBJ2-3 . TRBD2 TRBV15 CATSRDPAGADTQYF TGTGCCACCAGCAGAGATCCAGCGGGAGCAGATACGCAGTATTTT
TRBJ1-2 . TRBD1 TRBV4-3 CASSQDRTGNYGYTF TGCGCCAGCAGCCAAGATCGGACAGGGAACTATGGCTACACCTTC
TRBJ2-3 . . TRBV6-5 CASSYSNPRDFPDTQYF TGTGCCAGCAGTTACTCGAACCCTCGGGATTTTCCAGATACGCAGTATTTT
TRBJ2-2 . . TRBV7-9 CASSPRVPGELFF TGTGCCAGCAGCCCCAGGGTCCCCGGGGAGCTGTTTTTT
TRBJ2-1 many . TRBV7-2 CASSPRSGANNEQFF TGTGCCAGCAGCCCCCGGAGCGGAGCTAACAATGAGCAGTTCTTC
TRBJ1-2 few . TRBV24-1 CAIQSAGANYGYTF TGTGCCATTCAAAGTGCGGGGGCTAACTATGGCTACACCTTC
TRBJ1-1 few . TRBV14 CASSQGGRNTEAFF TGTGCCAGCAGCCAAGGGGGGAGGAACACTGAAGCTTTCTTT
TRBJ2-1 few TRBD2 TRBV12-3/TRBV12-4 CASSWNIAGAPYNEQFF TGTGCCAGCAGTTGGAATATAGCGGGAGCGCCCTACAATGAGCAGTTCTTC
TRBJ1-5 few . TRBV4-3 CASSQDSGGQPQHF TGCGCCAGCAGCCAAGATTCAGGAGGGCAGCCCCAGCATTTT
TRBJ1-3 many . TRBV6-5 CASSYSMAASGNTIYF TGTGCCAGCAGTTACTCGATGGCAGCCTCTGGAAACACCATATATTTT
TRBJ1-2 . . TRBV6-2/TRBV6-3 CASSETGRPHSVF TGTGCCAGCAGTGAAACGGGCCGGCCCCATTCCGTCTTC
TRBJ1-5 few TRBD1 TRBV6-2/TRBV6-3 CASSTWTGMGRNQPQHF TGTGCCAGCAGTACCTGGACAGGGATGGGTCGCAATCAGCCCCAGCATTTT
TRBJ1-1 . . TRBV19 CASTRLGALDTEAFF TGTGCCAGCACTAGGTTAGGGGCCCTGGACACTGAAGCTTTCTTT
TRBJ2-1 many . TRBV6-1 CASSVADSGAYNEQFF TGTGCCAGCAGCGTAGCGGACTCTGGCGCCTACAATGAGCAGTTCTTC
TRBJ2-1 few TRBD2 TRBV12-3/TRBV12-4 CASSLSSLAGSSYNEQFF TGTGCCAGCAGTTTAAGCTCGTTAGCGGGATCCTCCTACAATGAGCAGTTCTTC
TRBJ1-5 . . TRBV6-5 CASSLARGNQPQHF TGTGCCAGCAGTTTGGCAAGGGGCAATCAGCCCCAGCATTTT
TRBJ2-1 . TRBD1 TRBV7-9 CASSAPGQGAIDEQFF TGTGCCAGCAGCGCCCCGGGACAGGGGGCGATAGATGAGCAGTTCTTC
TRBJ1-1 . . TRBV12-3/TRBV12-4 CASSLGTAMNTEAFF TGTGCCAGCAGTTTAGGGACCGCCATGAACACTGAAGCTTTCTTT
TRBJ2-5 . TRBD2 TRBV25-1 CASNKAGGSTETQYF TGTGCCAGCAACAAAGCGGGAGGCTCGACAGAGACCCAGTACTTC
TRBJ1-6 . . TRBV12-3/TRBV12-4 CASSFPAGDSPLHF TGTGCCAGCAGTTTCCCCGCCGGGGATTCACCCCTCCACTTT
TRBJ2-3 . TRBD2 TRBV4-2 CASSQDERLAWGSSTDTQYF TGTGCCAGCAGCCAAGATGAAAGACTAGCTTGGGGTTCCAGCACAGATACGCAGTATTTT
TRBJ2-5 once TRBD1 TRBV19 CASSTGQNGQETQYF TGTGCCAGTAGTACGGGACAGAACGGTCAAGAGACCCAGTACTTC
TRBJ1-5 . . TRBV12-3/TRBV12-4 CASSWGGTSNQPQHF TGTGCCAGCAGTTGGGGCGGGACAAGTAATCAGCCCCAGCATTTT
TRBJ1-2 many . TRBV7-2 CASSLGSGEGYTF TGTGCCAGCAGCTTAGGGTCGGGGGAGGGCTACACCTTC
TRBJ2-7 many . TRBV12-3/TRBV12-4 CASSFSEEDEQYF TGTGCCAGCAGTTTCTCTGAAGAAGACGAGCAGTACTTC
TRBJ1-5 . . TRBV27 CASIVTGTNQPQHF TGTGCCAGCATCGTTACCGGGACAAATCAGCCCCAGCATTTT
TRBJ1-5 few . TRBV9 CASSHRDKGVQPQHF TGTGCCAGCAGCCACCGGGACAAGGGTGTTCAGCCCCAGCATTTT
TRBJ2-5 . TRBD2 TRBV28 CASSWGSDGRALPQETQYF TGTGCCAGCAGTTGGGGTTCGGACGGGAGGGCTTTACCTCAAGAGACCCAGTACTTC
TRBJ1-1 few . TRBV12-3/TRBV12-4 CASSLRAMTEAFF TGTGCCAGCAGTTTACGCGCTATGACTGAAGCTTTCTTT
TRBJ2-7 . . TRBV2 CASSPGGPYEQYF TGTGCCAGCAGTCCCGGCGGACCGTACGAGCAGTACTTC
TRBJ1-5 . TRBD1 TRBV6-6 CASSYWQGGGNQPQHF TGTGCCAGCAGTTACTGGCAGGGGGGTGGCAATCAGCCCCAGCATTTT
TRBJ1-6 many TRBD1 TRBV7-2 CASSRQGADNSPLHF TGTGCCAGCAGCCGACAGGGGGCCGATAATTCACCCCTCCACTTT
TRBJ2-1 many . TRBV7-2 CASSFSGEHEQFF TGTGCCAGCAGCTTCTCGGGGGAACATGAGCAGTTCTTC
TRBJ1-2 . . TRBV11-2 CASSLSDVRGYTF TGTGCCAGCAGCTTATCCGATGTCAGGGGCTACACCTTC